These 24 T cell receptor beta chains originate from one sample sequenced in a study of human T cells and chemical hapten exposure. Time point specified: pre-sensitization, week 0. The treatment is: therapeutic diphenylcyclopropenone sensitization with weekly scalp DPC. TCRdb analysed the RACE reads with MiXCR anew, one entry per CDR3 protein. Seen here are around 300,000 distinct CDR3 sequences, over 5% observed once, and the top ten hold over 6.5%. The sequencing used whole blood, collected in connection with sensitization to the hapten diphenylcyclopropenone (DPC). The origin of the receptors is a woman between 18 and 29 years old with alopecia areata. Some clones in this sample may be carry-over from other donors' samples.

This clonotype was observed a few times. V is TRBV2 and J is TRBJ1-6; 9 nucleotides line up with TRBD1. J lost 9 bases, V lost 11 bases, and 5 bases had no gene match. The CDR3 sequence is 12 residues long. The germline CDR1 and CDR2 sequences are SNHLY and FYNNEI. CDR3 residues: CAGGQGSSPLHF. In DNA, the CDR3 is TGTGCCGGGGGACAGGGAAGTTCACCCCTCCACTTT. Variable domain in full (rest from reference TRBV2 and TRBJ1-6): EPEVTQTPSHQVTQMGQEVILRCVPISNHLYFYWYRQILGQKVEFLVSFYNNEISEKSEIFDDQFSVERPDGSNFTLKIRSTKLEDSAMYFCAGGQGSSPLHFGNGTRLTVT.

The table lists this clonotype with many counts. The CDR3 here is CASSMGLGGGGEQFF. The CDR3 nucleotides read TGTGCCAGTAGTATGGGTCTCGGTGGGGGTGGTGAGCAGTTCTTC. This chain uses TRBV19 with TRBJ2-1; possibly TRBD1 or TRBD2 for D (5 bases each). There are 15 residues in the CDR3. The germline V and J ends were trimmed by 3 bases and 9 bases, with 18 bases remaining between them. Germline V gives CDR1 LNHDA, CDR2 SQIVND (reference sequence). Complete variable domain (other parts from reference TRBV19 and TRBJ2-1): DGGITQSPKYLFRKEGQNVTLSCEQNLNHDAMYWYRQDPGQGLRLIYYSQIVNDFQKGDIAEGYSVSREKKESFPLTVTSAQKNPTAFYLCASSMGLGGGGEQFFGPGTRLTVL.

This clonotype has a count of ten or more. The genes are TRBV28 and TRBJ2-1; D tentatively reads TRBD1 or TRBD2 (5 bases each). The ends were cut back, 5 bases at V and 6 bases at J, with 17 bases in the middle. CDR3 length: 15 amino acids. Germline lookup yields CDR1 MDHEN and CDR2 SYDVKM. This CDR3 reads CASSPPGQNLNEQFF. The CDR3, as DNA: TGTGCCAGCAGTCCGCCGGGGCAGAATCTCAATGAGCAGTTCTTC. The full variable domain, completed using reference TRBV28 and TRBJ2-1, is DVKVTQSSRYLVKRTGEKVFLECVQDMDHENMFWYRQDPGLGLRLIYFSYDVKMKEKGDIPEGYSVSREKKERFSLILESASTNQTSMYLCASSPPGQNLNEQFFGPGTRLTVL.

This clonotype was found many times. The chain combines TRBV6-5 with TRBJ1-1; TRBD1 aligns across 10 bases. Looked up from germline, CDR1 is MNHEY and CDR2 is SVGAGI. The CDR3 consists of 15 residues. V trimming: 2 bases; J trimming: 4 bases; junction bases outside the gene matches: 4. The CDR3 DNA reads as TGTGCCAGCAGTTACCCGGGACAGGGGTCCACTGAAGCTTTCTTT. This codes for CASSYPGQGSTEAFF.

This rearrangement joins TRBV4-1 to TRBJ1-4, with 7 positions matching TRBD1. The V segment lost 5 bases and the J segment 1 base; nucleotides outside the gene matches: 4. Germline V CDR1 and CDR2: MGHRA, YSYEKL. The CDR3 has 15 residues. As DNA, the CDR3 is TGCGCCAGCAGCATCCGACAGGGAACTAATGAAAAACTGTTTTTT. It specifies CASSIRQGTNEKLFF.

The chain is built from TRBV28 and TRBJ2-5; D gene uncertain. The V end lost 5 bases, the J end lost 0 bases, and 10 bases lay between the germline ends. Per the germline V gene, CDR1 is MDHEN and CDR2 is SYDVKM. The CDR3 is made up of 14 amino acids. Written as DNA, the CDR3 is TGTGCCAGCAGTCCCCACTACCACCAAGAGACCCAGTACTTC. Amino acid sequence: CASSPHYHQETQYF.

The J gene is TRBJ1-2, the V gene TRBV7-9; maybe TRBD1 (5 bases). The V gene's germline CDR1 is SEHNR and CDR2 FQNEAQ (reference sequence). The CDR3 has 14 amino acids. V lost 1 base, J lost 3 bases, and 9 bases lay in between. The CDR3 sequence is CASSLGGADYGYTF. The CDR3 bases are TGTGCCAGCAGCTTAGGCGGGGCCGACTATGGCTACACCTTC. Using reference TRBV7-9 and TRBJ1-2 for the parts outside the CDR3, the full variable domain is DTGVSQNPRHKITKRGQNVTFRCDPISEHNRLYWYRQTLGQGPEFLTYFQNEAQLEKSRLLSDRFSAERPKGSFSTLEIQRTEQGDSAMYLCASSLGGADYGYTFGSGTRLTVV.

This clonotype has only a few counts. This CDR3 is CASSQALRGYTF. The CDR3 DNA follows: TGTGCCAGCAGCCAAGCTCTGCGTGGCTACACCTTC. The chain has TRBV3-1 and TRBJ1-2; no definite D call. Trimming took off 1 base at V and 7 bases at J, with 7 bases between the two ends. The V gene's germline CDR1 is LGHDT and CDR2 YNNKEL (reference sequence). This CDR3 has 12 residues.

At least ten counts were recorded for this clonotype. The gene calls are TRBV20-1 and TRBJ2-1; D is possibly TRBD2 (6 bases). Germline-derived CDR1 and CDR2 are DFQATT and SNEGSKA (reference sequence). The germline V and J ends were trimmed by 6 bases and 6 bases, with 15 bases remaining between them. This CDR3 spans 13 amino acids. The CDR3 DNA sequence: TGCAGTGCCAGACTAGGGGCCTTCAATGAGCAGTTCTTC. It encodes CSARLGAFNEQFF.

This clonotype was detected only a few times. V usage is TRBV7-2 and J usage is TRBJ1-1; D gene ambiguous. Germline loops: CDR1 SGHTA, CDR2 FQGNSA. V was trimmed by 0 bases and J by 0 bases, leaving 8 bases between them. The CDR3 runs to 15 residues. This chain's CDR3 is CASSLAYGMNTEAFF. The DNA of the CDR3 is TGTGCCAGCAGCTTAGCGTACGGGATGAACACTGAAGCTTTCTTT.

This clonotype came up a few times. The CDR3 spells CASTGTSGGGEQFF. CDR3 nucleotides: TGTGCCAGCACCGGGACTAGCGGGGGGGGTGAGCAGTTCTTC. This rearrangement joins TRBV6-1 to TRBJ2-1; 16 bases fit TRBD2. Germline V gives CDR1 MNHNS, CDR2 SASEGT. The CDR3 extends over 14 amino acids. Germline trimming cut 7 bases from V and 9 bases from J; bases unmatched to any gene: 3.

Many counts were recorded for this clonotype. The chain carries TRBV25-1 and TRBJ2-2; TRBD1 might be the D (6 bases). V lost 10 bases to trimming and J lost 1 base, with 31 bases between them. From germline, CDR1 is MGHDK and CDR2 SYGVNS. This CDR3 has 20 amino acids. The CDR3 region has the DNA TGTGCCATCTCTATTGACCCAGACAGGCCGAGCACGATGAACACCGGGGAGCTGTTTTTT. Its translation is CAISIDPDRPSTMNTGELFF.

This clonotype was recorded at least ten times. The V gene is TRBV5-4, the J gene TRBJ1-1; D unresolved. Looked up from germline, CDR1 is SGHNT and CDR2 is YYREEE (reference sequence). The CDR3 covers 14 residues. V was cut by 1 base and J by 3 bases, with 10 bases left in between. The CDR3 loop reads CASSLLTVDTEAFF. The CDR3 DNA reads TGTGCCAGCAGCTTGTTAACGGTGGACACTGAAGCTTTCTTT.

This clonotype was recorded many times. The chain couples TRBV4-1 to TRBJ2-1, with a tentative D call TRBD2 (6 bases). V lost 2 bases to trimming and J lost 6 bases, with 17 bases between them. Looked up from germline, CDR1 is MGHRA and CDR2 is YSYEKL. This CDR3 spans 16 amino acids. CDR3 nucleotide sequence: TGCGCCAGCAGCCAATCTGAAGGGACCGGGAGCAATGAGCAGTTCTTC. This codes for CASSQSEGTGSNEQFF.

This clonotype was counted a few times. V gene TRBV7-9 combines with J gene TRBJ2-4; 9 bases line up with TRBD1. The CDR3 length is 13 residues. V gave up 1 base and J gave up 10 bases; unmatched junction bases: 2. From germline, CDR1 is SEHNR and CDR2 FQNEAQ (reference sequence). CDR3 in amino acids: CASSLVQGAIQYF. DNA for the CDR3: TGTGCCAGCAGCTTAGTACAGGGGGCTATTCAGTACTTC.

This clonotype was seen more than once but under ten times. The chain carries TRBV5-6 and TRBJ2-1; either TRBD1 or TRBD2 may fit D (5 bases each). CDR1 is SGHDT and CDR2 is YYEEEE in the germline V gene. V shed 4 bases and J shed 15 bases, with 23 bases lying between them. The CDR3 runs to 14 residues. The CDR3 DNA follows: TGTGCCAGCAGCCCCGGGGACCTCTTTATCTTTCCGTTCTTC. Amino acids: CASSPGDLFIFPFF.

There are many counts of this clonotype. The chain employs TRBV7-2 and TRBJ1-5, with D possibly TRBD1 on 6 matching bases. This CDR3 is built from 15 residues. Germline assignment: CDR1 SGHTA and CDR2 FQGNSA. The V end lost 1 base, the J end lost 10 bases, and 17 bases lay between the germline ends. CDR3 residues: CASSLEGGSPFPQHF. The DNA of the CDR3 is TGTGCCAGCAGCTTAGAAGGGGGGTCCCCGTTTCCCCAGCATTTT.

This clonotype was seen a few times. The chain carries TRBV7-9 and TRBJ1-2; D is perhaps TRBD1 (5 bases). Between the trimmed V and J ends, which lost 4 bases and 4 bases, there was a span of 10 bases. The germline V gene encodes CDR1 SEHNR and CDR2 FQNEAQ (reference sequence). The CDR3 extends over 13 amino acids. CDR3 loop: CASSSRGAYGYTF. DNA for the CDR3: TGTGCCAGCAGCTCCCGAGGGGCCTATGGCTACACCTTC. Using reference TRBV7-9 and TRBJ1-2 for the parts outside the CDR3, the full variable domain is DTGVSQNPRHKITKRGQNVTFRCDPISEHNRLYWYRQTLGQGPEFLTYFQNEAQLEKSRLLSDRFSAERPKGSFSTLEIQRTEQGDSAMYLCASSSRGAYGYTFGSGTRLTVV.

This clonotype was found a few times. The V call is TRBV3-1, the J call TRBJ1-2; TRBD1 matches 7 bases. Germline CDR1 reads LGHDT; CDR2 reads YNNKEL (reference sequence). The ends lost 6 bases at V and 7 bases at J; junction bases unmatched: 8. This CDR3 has 13 residues. In DNA form, the CDR3 reads TGTGCCAGCAGTCAGAGGGGGCTGGTTGGCTACACCTTC. This gives the protein CASSQRGLVGYTF.

The chain links TRBV6-2 or TRBV6-3 to TRBJ2-5; D not resolved. CDR3 size: 13 residues. V was cut by 6 bases and J by 1 base, with 9 bases left in between. CDR1 is MNHEY, CDR2 SVGEGT, per germline. The CDR3 sequence is CASSDRSQETQYF. The DNA of the CDR3 is TGTGCCAGCAGCGATCGATCCCAAGAGACCCAGTACTTC.

This clonotype was detected ten times or more. The gene calls are TRBV20-1 and TRBJ2-2, with D unclear. V lost 3 bases and J lost 3, with 8 bases in between. Germline loops: CDR1 DFQATT, CDR2 SNEGSKA (reference sequence). The CDR3 runs 13 residues. CDR3 DNA sequence: TGCAGTGCTAGTCCGGCTGACACCGGGGAGCTGTTTTTT. It specifies CSASPADTGELFF.

The J gene is TRBJ1-5, the V gene TRBV6-1, with 11 positions matching TRBD1. Trimming cost V 7 bases and J 8 bases; bases outside gene matches: 4. Germline loops: CDR1 MNHNS, CDR2 SASEGT. The CDR3 consists of 13 residues. This CDR3 is CASTGTGGEPQHF. Here the CDR3 DNA reads TGTGCCAGCACTGGGACAGGGGGGGAGCCCCAGCATTTT.

This clonotype was found many times. The rearrangement uses TRBV10-3 and TRBJ1-5; D gene ambiguous. Germline V lookup: CDR1 ENHRY, CDR2 SYGVKD. Trimming shortened V by 2 bases and J by 2 bases, and 10 bases separated the two germline ends. This CDR3 contains 15 residues. The CDR3 DNA follows: TGTGCCATCAGTGAGATGGGGTCGGGCAATCAGCCCCAGCATTTT. Its protein product is CAISEMGSGNQPQHF.

In this sample, this clonotype turned up many times. The J gene is TRBJ1-5, the V gene TRBV4-2, with TRBD1 as a possible D gene (6 bases). Between the trimmed V and J ends, which lost 7 bases and 6 bases, there was a span of 13 bases. From germline, CDR1 is LGHNA and CDR2 YNFKEQ. The CDR3 has 13 amino acids. The CDR3 region is CASTDRIFQPQHF. CDR3 DNA: TGTGCCAGCACCGACAGGATCTTTCAGCCCCAGCATTTT.